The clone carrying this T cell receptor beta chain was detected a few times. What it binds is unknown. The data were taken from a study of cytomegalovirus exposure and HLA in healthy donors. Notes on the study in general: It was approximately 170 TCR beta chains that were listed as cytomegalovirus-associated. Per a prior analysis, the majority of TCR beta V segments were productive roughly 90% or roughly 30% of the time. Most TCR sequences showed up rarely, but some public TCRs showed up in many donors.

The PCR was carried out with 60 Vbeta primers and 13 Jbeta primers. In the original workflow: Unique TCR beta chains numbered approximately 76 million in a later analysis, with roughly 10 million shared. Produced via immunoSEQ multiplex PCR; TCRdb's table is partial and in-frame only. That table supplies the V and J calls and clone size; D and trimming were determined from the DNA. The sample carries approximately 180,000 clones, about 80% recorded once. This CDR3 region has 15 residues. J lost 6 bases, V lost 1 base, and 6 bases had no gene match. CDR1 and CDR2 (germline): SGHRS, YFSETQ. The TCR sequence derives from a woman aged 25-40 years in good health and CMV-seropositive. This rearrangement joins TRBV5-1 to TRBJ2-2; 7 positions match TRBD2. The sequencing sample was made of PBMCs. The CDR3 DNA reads TGCGCCAGCAGCTTGCGGGAGGATGGTGCCGGGGAGCTGTTTTTT. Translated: CASSLREDGAGELFF.